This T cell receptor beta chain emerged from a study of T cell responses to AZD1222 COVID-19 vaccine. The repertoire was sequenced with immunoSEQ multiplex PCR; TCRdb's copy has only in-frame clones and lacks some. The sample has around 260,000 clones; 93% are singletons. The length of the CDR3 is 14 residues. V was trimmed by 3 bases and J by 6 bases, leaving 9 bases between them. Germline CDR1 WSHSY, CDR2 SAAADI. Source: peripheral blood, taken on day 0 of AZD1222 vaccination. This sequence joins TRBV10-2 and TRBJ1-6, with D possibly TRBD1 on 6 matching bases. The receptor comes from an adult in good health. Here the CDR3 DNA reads TGCGCCAGCAGTGACAGGACAGTTAATTCACCCCTCCACTTT. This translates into CASSDRTVNSPLHF.